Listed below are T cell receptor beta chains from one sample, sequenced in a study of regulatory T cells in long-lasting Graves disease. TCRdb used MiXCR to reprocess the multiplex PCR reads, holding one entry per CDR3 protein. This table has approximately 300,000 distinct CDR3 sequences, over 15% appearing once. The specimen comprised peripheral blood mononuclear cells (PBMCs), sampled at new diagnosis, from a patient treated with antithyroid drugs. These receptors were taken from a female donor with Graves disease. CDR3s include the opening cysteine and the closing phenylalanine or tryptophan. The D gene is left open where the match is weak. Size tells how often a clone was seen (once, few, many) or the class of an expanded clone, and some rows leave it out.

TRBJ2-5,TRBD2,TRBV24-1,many,CATSGLGGEETQYF,TGTGCCACCAGCGGACTAGGTGGGGAAGAGACCCAGTACTTC
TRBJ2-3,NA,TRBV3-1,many,CASSLGLNTDTQYF,TGTGCCAGCAGCCTAGGACTTAACACAGATACGCAGTATTTT
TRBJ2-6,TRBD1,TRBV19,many,CASSPRQGSSGANVLTF,TGTGCCAGTAGCCCCCGACAGGGATCCTCTGGGGCCAACGTCCTGACTTTC
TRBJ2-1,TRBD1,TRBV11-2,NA,CASSLGQGATSEQFF,TGTGCCAGCAGCCTCGGACAGGGGGCGACGAGTGAGCAGTTCTTC
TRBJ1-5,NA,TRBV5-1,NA,CASSLEGLNQPQHF,TGCGCCAGCAGCTTGGAGGGTCTCAATCAGCCCCAGCATTTT
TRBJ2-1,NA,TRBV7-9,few,CASSSPSGERLNEQFF,TGTGCCAGCAGCTCCCCGTCGGGAGAGAGGCTCAATGAGCAGTTCTTC
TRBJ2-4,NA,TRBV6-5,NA,CASSSPGGAKNIQYF,TGTGCCAGCAGTTCACCCGGAGGGGCCAAAAACATTCAGTACTTC
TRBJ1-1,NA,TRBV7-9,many,CASRDVGEPGNTEAFF,TGTGCCAGCCGAGACGTCGGGGAGCCAGGGAACACTGAAGCTTTCTTT
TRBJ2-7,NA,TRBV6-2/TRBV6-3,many,CASSLEDSYEQYF,TGTGCCAGCAGCTTGGAGGACTCCTACGAGCAGTACTTC
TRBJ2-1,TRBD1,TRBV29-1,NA,CSVEPTGFGEQFF,TGCAGCGTTGAACCGACAGGGTTCGGTGAGCAGTTCTTC
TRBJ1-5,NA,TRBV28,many,CASSLSSVKGRQPQHF,TGTGCCAGCAGTTTAAGTAGTGTGAAGGGCCGTCAGCCCCAGCATTTT
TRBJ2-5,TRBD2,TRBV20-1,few,CSARSGLAIQETQYF,TGCAGTGCTAGATCCGGACTAGCGATTCAAGAGACCCAGTACTTC
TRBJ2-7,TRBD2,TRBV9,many,CASSVTETSGSYEQYF,TGTGCCAGCAGCGTGACGGAGACTAGCGGATCCTACGAGCAGTACTTC
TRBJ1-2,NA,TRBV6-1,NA,CASRLGGYGYTF,TGTGCCAGCCGCCTCGGGGGGTATGGCTACACCTTC
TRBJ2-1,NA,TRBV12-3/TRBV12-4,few,CASSSGHDEQFF,TGTGCCAGCAGCTCCGGCCACGATGAGCAGTTCTTC
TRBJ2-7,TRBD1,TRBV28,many,CASSLSDRGKGYEQYF,TGTGCCAGCAGTTTATCGGACAGGGGGAAAGGATACGAGCAGTACTTC
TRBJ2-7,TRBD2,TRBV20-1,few,CSARSPGLLYEQYF,TGCAGTGCTAGAAGCCCGGGACTACTCTACGAGCAGTACTTC
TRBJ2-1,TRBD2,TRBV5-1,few,CASSRGLAPNEQFF,TGCGCCAGCAGCAGGGGACTAGCGCCCAATGAGCAGTTCTTC
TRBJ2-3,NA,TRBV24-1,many,CATSQGNLDTQYF,TGTGCCACCAGTCAAGGGAATCTCGATACGCAGTATTTT
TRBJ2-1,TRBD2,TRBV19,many,CASSINLAGDYNEQFF,TGTGCCAGTAGTATAAACCTAGCGGGGGACTACAATGAGCAGTTCTTC
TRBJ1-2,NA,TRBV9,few,CASSVDPPGKNGYTF,TGTGCCAGCAGCGTAGACCCACCAGGGAAGAACGGCTACACCTTC
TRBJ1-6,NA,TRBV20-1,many,CSARQVSTYNSPLHF,TGCAGTGCTAGACAGGTCTCAACCTATAATTCACCCCTCCACTTT
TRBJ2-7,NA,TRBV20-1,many,CSARRDSNVYEQYF,TGCAGTGCCAGACGGGACTCGAACGTCTACGAGCAGTACTTC
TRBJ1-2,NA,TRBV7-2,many,CASSRQFGELYGYTF,TGTGCCAGCAGCAGACAGTTCGGGGAACTCTATGGCTACACCTTC
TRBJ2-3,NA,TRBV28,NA,CASSLMRASPTDTQYF,TGTGCCAGCAGTTTAATGCGGGCATCCCCCACAGATACGCAGTATTTT
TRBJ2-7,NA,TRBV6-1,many,CASRPGPQRRYF,TGTGCCAGCAGACCGGGGCCGCAGCGGCGGTACTTC
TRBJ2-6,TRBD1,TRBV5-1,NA,CASSAGQGLIWSF,TGCGCCAGCAGCGCGGGACAGGGACTAATCTGGTCTTTC
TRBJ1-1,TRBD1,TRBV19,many,CASSMYRGDEAFF,TGTGCCAGTAGTATGTACAGGGGCGATGAAGCTTTCTTT
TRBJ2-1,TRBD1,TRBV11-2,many,CASSWRSGGPYNEQFF,TGTGCCAGCAGCTGGCGATCAGGGGGCCCCTACAATGAGCAGTTCTTC
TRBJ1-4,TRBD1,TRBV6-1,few,CASGFDRGGEKLFF,TGTGCCAGCGGATTCGACAGGGGAGGGGAAAAACTGTTTTTT
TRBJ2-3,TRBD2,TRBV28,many,CASISGTADTQYF,TGTGCCAGCATAAGCGGGACGGCAGATACGCAGTATTTT
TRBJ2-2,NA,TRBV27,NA,CASSQGTQNTGELFF,TGTGCCAGCAGTCAGGGGACCCAGAACACCGGGGAGCTGTTTTTT
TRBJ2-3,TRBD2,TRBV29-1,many,CSVDSSGVTDTQYF,TGCAGCGTTGACTCTAGCGGGGTCACAGATACGCAGTATTTT
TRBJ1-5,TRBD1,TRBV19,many,CASRTGDNQPQHF,TGTGCCAGTAGGACAGGGGATAATCAGCCCCAGCATTTT
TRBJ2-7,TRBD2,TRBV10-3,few,CAISDPGGLGGEQYF,TGTGCCATCAGTGACCCGGGGGGTCTTGGAGGCGAGCAGTACTTC
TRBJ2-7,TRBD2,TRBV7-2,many,CASSSHGLAGVGEQYF,TGTGCCAGCAGCTCTCATGGACTAGCGGGAGTAGGCGAGCAGTACTTC
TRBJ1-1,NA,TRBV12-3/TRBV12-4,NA,CASSLRHSNTEAFF,TGTGCCAGCAGTTTAAGGCATTCGAACACTGAAGCTTTCTTT
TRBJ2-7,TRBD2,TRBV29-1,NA,CSVEGSGAGTSGCEQYF,TGCAGCGTTGAAGGAAGTGGGGCCGGGACTAGCGGCTGCGAGCAGTACTTC
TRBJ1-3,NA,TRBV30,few,CAWSHDGNTIYF,TGTGCCTGGAGTCATGATGGAAACACCATATATTTT
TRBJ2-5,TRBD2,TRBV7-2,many,CASSLFRLAGLQETQYF,TGTGCCAGCAGCTTATTTAGGCTAGCGGGCCTCCAAGAGACCCAGTACTTC
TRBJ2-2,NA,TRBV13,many,CASSLVSGVFGTGELFF,TGTGCCAGCAGCTTAGTCTCAGGGGTCTTCGGCACCGGGGAGCTGTTTTTT
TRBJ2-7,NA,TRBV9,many,CASSGEVVGSYEQYF,TGTGCCAGCAGCGGGGAGGTGGTGGGGTCCTACGAGCAGTACTTC
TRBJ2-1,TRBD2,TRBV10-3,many,CAISPGLAGGEQFF,TGTGCCATCAGTCCAGGACTAGCGGGAGGTGAGCAGTTCTTC
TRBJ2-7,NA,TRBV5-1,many,CASSLDRIGDEQYF,TGCGCCAGCAGCTTGGACAGGATAGGTGACGAGCAGTACTTC